Listed below are T cell receptor beta chains from one sample, sequenced in a study of cytomegalovirus exposure and HLA in healthy donors. Using immunoSEQ multiplex PCR, the repertoire was profiled, and TCRdb retains in-frame clones only, with some absent. The sample contains around 160,000 clones, nearly 80% of which appear only once. The specimen was PBMCs. These TCRs come from a man aged 35-49 years in good health and CMV-seropositive. CDR3s leave out the opening cysteine and the closing phenylalanine or tryptophan. Fields, in order: J gene, clone size, V gene, CDR3 protein. Clone size is stated in some rows and not others, as once, few, many or a class when expanded.

j_call: TRBJ1-4
clone_size: few
v_call: TRBV7-9
cdr3_aa: SSSVEDEKLF

j_call: TRBJ1-1
clone_size: -
v_call: TRBV20-1
cdr3_aa: SAGGDTEAF

j_call: TRBJ2-1
clone_size: few
v_call: TRBV19
cdr3_aa: ASSLPGLASEQF

j_call: TRBJ2-7
clone_size: once
v_call: TRBV5-1
cdr3_aa: TSSLWDTGAYEQY

j_call: TRBJ1-2
clone_size: -
v_call: TRBV18
cdr3_aa: ASSQSRERYGYT

j_call: TRBJ1-5
clone_size: -
v_call: TRBV19
cdr3_aa: ASRAEDRGDSNQPQH

j_call: TRBJ1-6
clone_size: -
v_call: TRBV6-6
cdr3_aa: ASRKGQGPDNSPLH

j_call: TRBJ2-6
clone_size: -
v_call: TRBV7-9
cdr3_aa: SSSFQGVGSGANVLT

j_call: TRBJ1-2
clone_size: few
v_call: TRBV4-3
cdr3_aa: ASSQETGRHRYGYT

j_call: TRBJ2-3
clone_size: -
v_call: TRBV29-1
cdr3_aa: SVEGTDTNFKE

j_call: TRBJ2-7
clone_size: few
v_call: TRBV9
cdr3_aa: ASSVTSGSYEQY

j_call: TRBJ2-7
clone_size: -
v_call: TRBV4-3
cdr3_aa: ASSQDPDRAYEQY

j_call: TRBJ1-4
clone_size: few
v_call: TRBV7-9
cdr3_aa: ASSLQGTRKEKLF

j_call: TRBJ1-2
clone_size: -
v_call: TRBV6-1
cdr3_aa: ASLPGTGNGYT

j_call: TRBJ2-2
clone_size: -
v_call: TRBV7-2
cdr3_aa: ASRPDLAGGTGELF

j_call: TRBJ2-7
clone_size: few
v_call: TRBV7-2
cdr3_aa: ASSLWDFSYEQY